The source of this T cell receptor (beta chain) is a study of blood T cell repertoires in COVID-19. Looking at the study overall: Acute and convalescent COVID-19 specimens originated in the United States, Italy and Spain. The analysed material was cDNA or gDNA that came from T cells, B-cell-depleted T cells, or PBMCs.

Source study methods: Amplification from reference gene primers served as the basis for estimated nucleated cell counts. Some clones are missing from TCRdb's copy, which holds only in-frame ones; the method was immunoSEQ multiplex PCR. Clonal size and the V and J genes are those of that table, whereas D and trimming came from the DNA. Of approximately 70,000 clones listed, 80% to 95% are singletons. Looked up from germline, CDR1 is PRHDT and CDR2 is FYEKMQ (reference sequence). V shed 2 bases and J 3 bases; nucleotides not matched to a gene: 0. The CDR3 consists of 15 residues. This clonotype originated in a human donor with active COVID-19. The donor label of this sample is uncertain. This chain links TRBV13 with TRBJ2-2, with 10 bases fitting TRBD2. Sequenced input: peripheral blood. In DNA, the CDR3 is TGTGCCAGCAGCTTACTAGCGGGAGACACCGGGGAGCTGTTTTTT. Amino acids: CASSLLAGDTGELFF.